What follows describes a single T cell receptor (beta chain). CDR1 MNHNY and CDR2 SVGAGI come from the germline V gene (reference sequence). CDR3 length: 16 amino acids. The J segment lost 8 bases and the V segment lost 0 bases, leaving 5 bases of the junction unmatched. The sample comes from a study of regulatory and conventional T cells in RAG deficiency. The sorted conventional CD4+ T cells were CD25-low and CD127-high, with genomic DNA sequenced. Clones were sequenced by immunoSEQ multiplex PCR, and TCRdb holds only the in-frame ones, with some missing. The sample includes about 29,000 clones, 90% to 95% of them seen just once. A further study also used this sample, focusing on regulatory T cells. As that study records: Primers: 52 TRBV forward and 13 TRBJ reverse.

Sequenced: CD25- CD4+ T cells sorted from blood. The V call is TRBV6-6, the J call TRBJ1-6, with 9 bases fitting TRBD1. The sequence came from a human donor in good health. The CDR3 protein is CASSYSVDRGYSPLHF. The CDR3 nucleotides read TGTGCCAGCAGTTACTCAGTTGACAGGGGGTATTCACCCCTCCACTTT.